This is a list of T cell receptor beta chains from one sample in a study of blood T cell repertoires in COVID-19. The table came from immunoSEQ multiplex PCR; TCRdb's copy has only in-frame clones and leaves some out. This sample has about 200,000 clones; 80% to 90% occur once, and the top ten carry 4.4%. Sequencing input: peripheral blood. Receptors were obtained from a man between 45 and 60 years old with acute or convalescent COVID-19. Both conserved end residues are part of each CDR3. D genes are given only for firm matches. The size entry is marked missing in some rows and otherwise reads once, few, many or a size class.

j_gene: TRBJ1-1
v_gene: TRBV7-2
d_gene: -
abundance: -
len: 15
CDR3aa: CASSFQPLFSAEAFF
CDR3nt: TGTGCCAGCAGCTTCCAGCCACTCTTTAGCGCTGAAGCTTTCTTT

j_gene: TRBJ1-2
v_gene: TRBV7-9
d_gene: -
abundance: -
len: 17
CDR3aa: CASSSQQGFLRGYGYTF
CDR3nt: TGTGCCAGCAGCTCCCAACAGGGATTTCTAAGGGGCTATGGCTACACCTTC

j_gene: TRBJ2-5
v_gene: TRBV5-4
d_gene: -
abundance: -
len: 15
CDR3aa: CASSLEGESPGSQYF
CDR3nt: TGTGCCAGCAGCTTAGAGGGGGAGAGCCCTGGGTCCCAGTACTTC

j_gene: TRBJ1-3
v_gene: TRBV4-1
d_gene: -
abundance: -
len: 17
CDR3aa: CASSQDAGEASGNTIYF
CDR3nt: TGCGCCAGCAGCCAAGATGCCGGGGAGGCCTCTGGAAACACCATATATTTT

j_gene: TRBJ1-1
v_gene: TRBV5-1
d_gene: -
abundance: -
len: 15
CDR3aa: CASSLARDGNTEAFF
CDR3nt: TGCGCCAGCAGCTTGGCCAGGGATGGGAACACTGAAGCTTTCTTT

j_gene: TRBJ2-5
v_gene: TRBV7-2
d_gene: TRBD1
abundance: -
len: 15
CDR3aa: CASSFGTGVGETQYF
CDR3nt: TGTGCCAGCAGCTTCGGGACAGGGGTCGGGGAGACCCAGTACTTC

j_gene: TRBJ2-1
v_gene: TRBV6-5
d_gene: -
abundance: -
len: 13
CDR3aa: CASNPTGYNEQFF
CDR3nt: TGTGCCAGCAATCCCACGGGGTACAATGAGCAGTTCTTC

j_gene: TRBJ1-1
v_gene: TRBV6-1
d_gene: -
abundance: -
len: 14
CDR3aa: CASSEAGLYTEAFF
CDR3nt: TGTGCCAGCAGTGAAGCTGGGCTGTACACTGAAGCTTTCTTT

j_gene: TRBJ1-4
v_gene: TRBV19
d_gene: -
abundance: once
len: 14
CDR3aa: CASSPSGGKEKLFF
CDR3nt: TGTGCCAGTAGCCCCTCGGGGGGGAAAGAAAAACTGTTTTTT

j_gene: TRBJ1-1
v_gene: TRBV5-6
d_gene: -
abundance: -
len: 15
CDR3aa: CASTLIRVLNTEAFF
CDR3nt: TGTGCCAGCACCCTTATACGGGTTTTGAACACTGAAGCTTTCTTT

j_gene: TRBJ2-7
v_gene: TRBV5-4
d_gene: -
abundance: -
len: 14
CDR3aa: CASSLKAGPLEQYF
CDR3nt: TGTGCCAGCAGCTTGAAGGCAGGGCCCCTCGAGCAGTACTTC

j_gene: TRBJ2-2
v_gene: TRBV2
d_gene: TRBD1
abundance: -
len: 14
CDR3aa: CASRLQGDTGELFF
CDR3nt: TGTGCCAGCAGACTACAGGGGGACACCGGGGAGCTGTTTTTT

j_gene: TRBJ1-5
v_gene: TRBV6-5
d_gene: -
abundance: few
len: 12
CDR3aa: CASSLGSQPQHF
CDR3nt: TGTGCCAGCAGTCTCGGGAGTCAGCCCCAGCATTTT

j_gene: TRBJ2-3
v_gene: TRBV6-5
d_gene: -
abundance: -
len: 16
CDR3aa: CASSYSNRAGADTQYF
CDR3nt: TGTGCCAGCAGTTACTCGAACAGGGCGGGAGCAGATACGCAGTATTTT

j_gene: TRBJ2-5
v_gene: TRBV2
d_gene: TRBD1
abundance: -
len: 14
CDR3aa: CASSADRGHETQYF
CDR3nt: TGTGCCAGCAGTGCGGACAGGGGGCATGAGACCCAGTACTTC

j_gene: TRBJ2-1
v_gene: TRBV19
d_gene: -
abundance: -
len: 15
CDR3aa: CASSPVPGIRNEQFF
CDR3nt: TGTGCCAGTAGTCCTGTGCCGGGGATCAGAAATGAGCAGTTCTTC

j_gene: TRBJ1-4
v_gene: TRBV7-2
d_gene: -
abundance: -
len: 15
CDR3aa: CASSSRRREMRELFF
CDR3nt: TGTGCCAGCAGCTCGCGCCGCCGCGAAATGAGAGAACTGTTTTTT

j_gene: TRBJ1-6
v_gene: TRBV3-1/TRBV3-2
d_gene: -
abundance: -
len: 17
CDR3aa: CASSQAYGPRGESPLHF
CDR3nt: TGTGCCAGCAGCCAAGCCTACGGACCTCGCGGGGAATCACCCCTCCACTTT

j_gene: TRBJ1-6
v_gene: TRBV2
d_gene: -
abundance: -
len: 14
CDR3aa: CASSGTTYNSPLHF
CDR3nt: TGTGCCAGCAGTGGGACAACTTATAATTCACCCCTCCACTTT

j_gene: TRBJ2-2
v_gene: TRBV6-1
d_gene: TRBD1
abundance: -
len: 17
CDR3aa: CASSAPWGTEYTGELFF
CDR3nt: TGTGCCAGCAGTGCCCCCTGGGGGACAGAGTACACCGGGGAGCTGTTTTTT

j_gene: TRBJ1-5
v_gene: TRBV19
d_gene: TRBD1
abundance: few
len: 13
CDR3aa: CASSDRVGQPQHF
CDR3nt: TGTGCCAGTTCTGACAGGGTCGGACAGCCCCAGCATTTT

j_gene: TRBJ1-5
v_gene: TRBV6-5
d_gene: -
abundance: -
len: 13
CDR3aa: CASSYDGYQPQHF
CDR3nt: TGTGCCAGCAGTTACGACGGGTATCAGCCCCAGCATTTT

j_gene: TRBJ1-4
v_gene: TRBV19
d_gene: TRBD1
abundance: -
len: 13
CDR3aa: CASRGQGVEKLFF
CDR3nt: TGTGCCAGTAGGGGACAGGGGGTCGAAAAACTGTTTTTT

j_gene: TRBJ1-2
v_gene: TRBV5-1
d_gene: -
abundance: -
len: 16
CDR3aa: CASSPFLAGAYYGYTF
CDR3nt: TGCGCCAGCAGCCCCTTCTTGGCTGGGGCCTACTATGGCTACACCTTC

j_gene: TRBJ2-2
v_gene: TRBV19
d_gene: TRBD1
abundance: -
len: 16
CDR3aa: CASSIRDRGYTGELFF
CDR3nt: TGTGCCAGTAGTATCCGGGACAGGGGTTACACCGGGGAGCTGTTTTTT

j_gene: TRBJ1-1
v_gene: TRBV5-1
d_gene: -
abundance: -
len: 15
CDR3aa: CASAEEVHANTEAFF
CDR3nt: TGCGCCAGTGCAGAGGAGGTCCATGCGAACACTGAAGCTTTCTTT

j_gene: TRBJ1-2
v_gene: TRBV7-9
d_gene: TRBD1
abundance: -
len: 16
CDR3aa: CASSPTRGTGNYGYTF
CDR3nt: TGTGCCAGCAGCCCAACCCGTGGGACAGGCAACTATGGCTACACCTTC

j_gene: TRBJ1-6
v_gene: TRBV18
d_gene: -
abundance: -
len: 15
CDR3aa: CASSPPWTDNSPLHF
CDR3nt: TGTGCCAGCTCACCACCGTGGACAGATAATTCACCCCTCCACTTT

j_gene: TRBJ1-3
v_gene: TRBV27
d_gene: -
abundance: once
len: 14
CDR3aa: CASSQLNSGNTIYF
CDR3nt: TGTGCCAGCAGCCAACTTAACTCTGGAAACACCATATATTTT

j_gene: TRBJ1-2
v_gene: TRBV5-6
d_gene: -
abundance: few
len: 13
CDR3aa: CASSLGGNYGYTF
CDR3nt: TGTGCCAGCAGCTTGGGAGGGAACTATGGCTACACCTTC

j_gene: TRBJ2-7
v_gene: TRBV19
d_gene: TRBD1
abundance: -
len: 15
CDR3aa: CASTPRTGLSYEQYF
CDR3nt: TGTGCCAGTACCCCCAGGACAGGTTTATCCTACGAGCAGTACTTC

j_gene: TRBJ1-5
v_gene: TRBV19
d_gene: -
abundance: -
len: 17
CDR3aa: CASIPGWAGLGNQPQHF
CDR3nt: TGTGCCAGTATCCCCGGGTGGGCAGGGCTGGGCAATCAGCCCCAGCATTTT

j_gene: TRBJ2-7
v_gene: TRBV11-2
d_gene: TRBD2
abundance: -
len: 16
CDR3aa: CASSLIAGGLIYEQYF
CDR3nt: TGTGCCAGCAGCTTAATAGCGGGGGGGCTTATCTACGAGCAGTACTTC

j_gene: TRBJ1-2
v_gene: TRBV29-1
d_gene: TRBD1
abundance: -
len: 11
CDR3aa: CSVRQGRGYTF
CDR3nt: TGCAGCGTCCGACAGGGCCGTGGCTACACCTTC

j_gene: TRBJ1-1
v_gene: TRBV7-6
d_gene: -
abundance: -
len: 16
CDR3aa: CASSLEAGSRGGEAFF
CDR3nt: TGTGCCAGCAGCTTAGAGGCAGGGAGTCGCGGAGGGGAAGCTTTCTTT

j_gene: TRBJ1-4
v_gene: TRBV5-1
d_gene: -
abundance: -
len: 14
CDR3aa: CASSLVGADEKLFF
CDR3nt: TGCGCCAGCAGCTTGGTTGGGGCGGATGAAAAACTGTTTTTT

j_gene: TRBJ1-1
v_gene: TRBV7-9
d_gene: TRBD1
abundance: -
len: 17
CDR3aa: CASSFLRGQGASTEAFF
CDR3nt: TGTGCCAGCAGCTTTTTAAGGGGACAGGGGGCTAGCACTGAAGCTTTCTTT